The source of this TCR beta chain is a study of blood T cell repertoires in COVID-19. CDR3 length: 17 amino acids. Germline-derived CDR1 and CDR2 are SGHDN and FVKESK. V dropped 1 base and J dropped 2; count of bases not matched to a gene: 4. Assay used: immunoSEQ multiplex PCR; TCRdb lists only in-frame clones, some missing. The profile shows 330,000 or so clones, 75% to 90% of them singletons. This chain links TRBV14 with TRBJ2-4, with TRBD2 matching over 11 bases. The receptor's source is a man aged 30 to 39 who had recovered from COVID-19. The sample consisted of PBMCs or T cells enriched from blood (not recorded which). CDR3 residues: CASSQATSGATKNIQYF. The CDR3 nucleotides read TGTGCCAGCAGCCAAGCGACTAGCGGGGCCACCAAAAACATTCAGTACTTC.